This T cell receptor (beta chain) comes out of a study of CD8+ T cells in alopecia areata. General study points: Relative to normal scalp, lesional scalp, especially alopecia totalis/universalis, showed higher clonality. Clarity of TCR sharing across patients fell short of that in mice, possibly HLA-related.

Extracted RNA was reverse transcribed, and the resulting cDNA served as sequencing template. Method: immunoSEQ multiplex PCR; TCRdb's copy keeps in-frame clones and lacks some. This table holds approximately 98,000 clones, 58% found once. J gave up 2 bases and V 5 bases, and 9 bases lay outside the gene matches. This CDR3 is built from 15 residues. Germline V gene data show CDR1 as SEHNR and CDR2 as FQNEAQ (reference sequence). A remark on this clone: Its antigen remains unidentified.

This TCR came from a human donor with alopecia areata. The sample comprised NKG2D-low CD8+ T cells sorted from blood. V usage is TRBV7-9 and J usage is TRBJ2-7; 7 bases map to TRBD2. The CDR3 loop reads CASSQSWEGPYEQYF. For the CDR3, the DNA is TGTGCCAGCAGCCAGTCGTGGGAGGGCCCCTACGAGCAGTACTTC.